This T cell receptor beta chain derives from a study of shared clonotypes between healthy human individuals. Using immunoSEQ multiplex PCR, the repertoire was profiled, and TCRdb retains in-frame clones only, with some absent. The repertoire holds millions of clones, with more than 80% as singletons. There are 13 residues in the CDR3. Germline-derived CDR1 and CDR2 are SGHRS and YFSETQ. V lost 0 bases, J lost 6 bases, and 9 bases lay in between. This chain uses TRBV5-1 with TRBJ1-2; possibly TRBD1 for D (5 bases). The specimen was naive CD4+ T cells sorted from blood. As to subset: CD45RA+ positively selected. The TCR originated in a man between 18 and 29 years old in good health. This CDR3 is CASSLDLGDGYTF. CDR3 in DNA: TGCGCCAGCAGCTTGGATCTGGGGGATGGCTACACCTTC.